This T cell receptor beta chain was identified during a study of shared T cell receptors in the human thymus. Of note for this clone: Germline is not matched at one junction end, which may reflect a read error.

Looked up from germline, CDR1 is SSHAT and CDR2 is FNYEAQ (reference sequence). The CDR3 spans 17 residues. Here immunoSEQ multiplex PCR was the method, and the copy in TCRdb shows in-frame clones only, minus some. This sample yields 600,000 or so clones, of which approximately 87% are seen a single time; roughly 0.0086% belongs to the top ten. This sample was also put to use in a study of human thymus T cells. That study adds: Infants, healthy and Finnish, who were having corrective surgery for congenital heart defects served as donors. Surgeons resected thymus tissue during corrective heart surgery. Repertoires sampled from thymus and blood appeared biased in V and J gene usage. Related work found strong thymic repertoire overlap between unrelated individuals.

This sequence joins TRBV7-7 and TRBJ1-5; the D gene is possibly TRBD1 (6 bases). This clonotype was sampled from a boy in the first two years of life with a congenital heart defect. The specimen sequenced was thymocytes. Here the CDR3 DNA reads TGTGCTAGCAGCTTAGCAAGCGGCAGGGGATTGTATCAGCCCCAGCATTTT. Its protein product is CASSLASGRGLYQPQHF.